The 24 T cell receptor beta chains below come from one sample, sequenced in a study of OX40 agonist ivuxolimab in advanced cancers. Libraries were made using the immunoSEQ multiplex PCR assay. As stored in TCRdb, this immuneACCESS dataset retains in-frame rearrangements with V and J assigned. A fraction of the clones does not appear; measured against another copy, unresolved V genes explain less than half of the discrepancy, and the remainder lacks a known reason. The sample table shows about 38,000 clones, and over 80% are seen once. 21% of the sample is held by the ten biggest clonotypes. The sample was CD4+ or CD8+ T cells sorted from blood, taken in a trial of the OX40 agonist ivuxolimab. These TCRs come from an adult with an advanced solid tumor such as melanoma, head and neck, liver or kidney cancer.

The V call is TRBV4-3, the J call TRBJ1-4, with a weak D call TRBD1 (6 bases). V gave up 1 base and J gave up 7 bases, with 10 bases separating them. The CDR3 spans 14 residues. Germline lookup yields CDR1 LGHNA and CDR2 YSLEER. The CDR3 sequence is CASSQVGGVEKLFF. The CDR3 nucleotides read TGCGCCAGCAGCCAAGTAGGGGGGGTTGAAAAACTGTTTTTT.

The genes are TRBV7-9 and TRBJ2-5, with 8 positions matching TRBD2. J lost 13 bases, V lost 5 bases, and 9 bases had no gene match. Germline values: CDR1 SEHNR, CDR2 FQNEAQ (reference sequence). CDR3 length: 12 amino acids. Written as DNA, the CDR3 is TGTGCCAGCAGCCCGGGGGGGGCGGCCACGTACTTC. It yields the protein CASSPGGAATYF.

This sequence joins TRBV7-2 and TRBJ2-7; D perhaps matches TRBD1 (6 bases). This CDR3 region has 15 residues. Germline CDR1 and CDR2: SGHTA and FQGNSA. Trimming cost V 2 bases and J 4 bases, with 15 bases left between them. Here the CDR3 DNA reads TGTGCCAGCAGCTTAAGGAAGGCAGGGGCGTACGAGCAGTACTTC. It translates to CASSLRKAGAYEQYF.

The chain recombines TRBV30 with TRBJ2-7; 8 bases agree with TRBD2. Germline-derived CDR1 and CDR2 are GTSNPN and SVGIG (reference sequence). Trimming cost V 5 bases and J 2 bases; bases outside gene matches: 5. The CDR3 extends over 13 amino acids. CDR3 loop: CAWDIAGTYEQYF. The CDR3 DNA follows: TGTGCCTGGGACATAGCGGGGACCTACGAGCAGTACTTC.

This clone was detected only a few times. V and J are TRBV5-1 and TRBJ1-2, with 9 bases matching TRBD1. The V and J ends lost 2 bases and 6 bases, in that order; junction bases with no gene match: 2. Germline values: CDR1 SGHRS, CDR2 YFSETQ. The CDR3 runs 13 residues. The CDR3: CASSLQGADGYTF. The CDR3 DNA is TGCGCCAGCAGCTTACAGGGGGCGGATGGCTACACCTTC. Based on the CDR3 plus reference TRBV5-1 and TRBJ1-2, the full variable domain is KAGVTQTPRYLIKTRGQQVTLSCSPISGHRSVSWYQQTPGQGLQFLFEYFSETQRNKGNFPGRFSGRQFSNSRSEMNVSTLELGDSALYLCASSLQGADGYTFGSGTRLTVV.

The chain recombines TRBV4-2 with TRBJ1-4; D gene unclear. CDR3 size: 15 residues. Per germline, CDR1 LGHNA and CDR2 YNFKEQ. The germline V and J ends were trimmed by 4 bases and 3 bases, with 12 bases remaining between them. The CDR3 DNA follows: TGTGCCAGCAGCCCCAGGAGTGACCCTAATGAAAAACTGTTTTTT. Its protein is CASSPRSDPNEKLFF.

This clone came up a few times. This sample includes further DNA sequences coding for the same CDR3. The chain couples TRBV10-3 to TRBJ2-7; the D is unclear. The CDR3 runs 12 residues. Germline loops: CDR1 ENHRY, CDR2 SYGVKD. V dropped 3 bases and J dropped 2 bases, with 5 bases sitting between them. The CDR3 spells CAISDTTYEQYF. In nucleotides, the CDR3 is TGTGCCATCAGTGACACCACCTACGAGCAGTACTTC.

V gene TRBV11-2 combines with J gene TRBJ1-1; 7 nucleotides line up with TRBD1. The V gene's germline CDR1 is SGHAT and CDR2 FQNNGV. V lost 4 bases, J lost 5 bases, and 16 bases stayed unmatched. This CDR3 region has 17 residues. Here the CDR3 reads CASSSFPGQARGTEAFF. CDR3 in DNA: TGTGCCAGCAGCTCTTTCCCCGGACAGGCCCGAGGGACTGAAGCTTTCTTT. The entire variable domain, with the rest obtained from reference TRBV11-2 and TRBJ1-1, is as follows: EAGVAQSPRYKIIEKRQSVAFWCNPISGHATLYWYQQILGQGPKLLIQFQNNGVVDDSQLPKDRFSAERLKGVDSTLKIQPAKLEDSAVYLCASSSFPGQARGTEAFFGQGTRLTVV.

V is TRBV5-1 and J is TRBJ1-6; D not certain. CDR3 size: 13 residues. With 4 bases removed from V and 9 bases from J, the gap between germline ends came to 11 bases. Germline-derived CDR1 and CDR2 are SGHRS and YFSETQ. The chain's CDR3 is CASSGDLSSPLHF. Here the CDR3 DNA reads TGCGCCAGCAGCGGTGACTTGAGTTCACCCCTCCACTTT.

V and J are TRBV11-2 and TRBJ1-1; perhaps TRBD1 as D (5 bases). Trimming removed 3 bases from V and 3 bases from J, with 8 bases in between. From germline, CDR1 is SGHAT and CDR2 FQNNGV. The CDR3 contains 13 residues. For the CDR3, the DNA is TGTGCCAGCAGCTTCGGGACGGACACTGAAGCTTTCTTT. Translating gives CASSFGTDTEAFF.

J is TRBJ2-7 and V is TRBV28; 9 nucleotides line up with TRBD1. After removal of 6 bases from V and 4 bases from J, the junction contained 7 bases not matched to a gene. Germline CDR1 MDHEN, CDR2 SYDVKM. This CDR3 has 14 residues. This CDR3 is CASSRDREIYEQYF. CDR3 bases: TGTGCCAGCAGCCGGGACAGGGAGATTTACGAGCAGTACTTC.

V gene TRBV28 combines with J gene TRBJ1-6; D might be TRBD1 (5 bases). The CDR3 has 16 amino acids. Per germline, CDR1 MDHEN and CDR2 SYDVKM. Trimming shortened V by 5 bases and J by 1 base, and 12 bases separated the two germline ends. CDR3 sequence reads: CASSPPQGSYNSPLHF. CDR3 bases: TGTGCCAGCAGTCCCCCTCAGGGTTCCTATAATTCACCCCTCCACTTT.

Only a few counts were recorded for this clone. The V and J genes are TRBV28 and TRBJ1-5; D call uncertain. The CDR3 length is 15 residues. The germline V gene encodes CDR1 MDHEN and CDR2 SYDVKM. Trimming removed 4 bases from V and 9 bases from J, with 19 bases in between. As DNA, the CDR3 is TGTGCCAGCAGTTCGTCGGTTTTGGCCCCTCGGCCCCAGCATTTT. Protein product: CASSSSVLAPRPQHF.

The genes are TRBV11-3 and TRBJ1-1; 7 positions match TRBD1. Germline loops: CDR1 SGHNT, CDR2 YENEEA. The junction had 8 bases not matched to a gene; V was cut back by 0 bases and J by 7 bases. This CDR3 has 15 residues. The CDR3: CASSLDVGGRIEAFF. The CDR3 DNA follows: TGTGCCAGCAGCTTAGATGTAGGGGGCCGTATTGAAGCTTTCTTT.

The chain combines TRBV7-2 with TRBJ2-7; 11 bases agree with TRBD2. CDR3 length: 19 residues. The J segment lost 7 bases and the V segment lost 0 bases, leaving 17 bases of the junction unmatched. In germline, CDR1 is SGHTA, CDR2 FQGNSA. For the CDR3, the DNA is TGTGCCAGCAGCTTAGCGTCAGGTCTAGCGGGAGGACAAAGGAAAGAGCAGTACTTC. As protein: CASSLASGLAGGQRKEQYF.

This chain joins TRBV9 and TRBJ1-6, with D hard to call. The CDR3 runs to 17 residues. The germline gives CDR1 SGDLS, CDR2 YYNGEE. V lost 2 bases and J lost 0, with 12 bases in between. The CDR3 DNA reads TGTGCCAGCAGCGTGCTTCCCCATGGCTCCTATAATTCACCCCTCCACTTT. Translated, it gives CASSVLPHGSYNSPLHF. The variable domain in full, with the rest retrieved from reference TRBV9 and TRBJ1-6, is DSGVTQTPKHLITATGQRVTLRCSPRSGDLSVYWYQQSLDQGLQFLIQYYNGEERAKGNILERFSAQQFPDLHSELNLSSLELGDSALYFCASSVLPHGSYNSPLHFGNGTRLTVT.

This chain links TRBV5-4 with TRBJ1-4; no clear D gene. The V gene's germline CDR1 is SGHNT and CDR2 YYREEE (reference sequence). The CDR3 runs 14 residues. With 0 bases removed from V and 4 bases from J, the gap between germline ends came to 7 bases. As DNA, the CDR3 is TGTGCCAGCAGCTTGGAAGGCCTTAATGAAAAACTGTTTTTT. It is translated as CASSLEGLNEKLFF.

This clone has just a few counts. This chain joins TRBV19 and TRBJ2-1, with TRBD2 identical over 11 bases. The germline V gene encodes CDR1 LNHDA and CDR2 SQIVND (reference sequence). The CDR3 runs to 19 residues. V shed 2 bases and J 0 bases; nucleotides not matched to a gene: 9. The CDR3 DNA reads TGTGCCAGTAGTATAATGGGACTAGCGGTTCTAAGCTCCTACAATGAGCAGTTCTTC. It translates to CASSIMGLAVLSSYNEQFF.

The chain combines TRBV6-1 with TRBJ2-1; D may correspond to TRBD1 or TRBD2 (5 bases each). CDR1 and CDR2 from the germline V gene are MNHNS and SASEGT. This CDR3 contains 14 residues. V lost 3 bases and J 9 bases, leaving 15 bases between the germline ends. CDR3 sequence reads: CASSDHRGVAEQFF. In nucleotides, the CDR3 is TGTGCCAGCAGTGATCATCGAGGGGTTGCTGAGCAGTTCTTC.

This CDR3 reads CASSLDRSSGSYYEQYF. The CDR3 coding sequence is TGTGCCAGCAGCTTAGATCGATCTAGCGGGTCTTACTACGAGCAGTACTTC. The chain recombines TRBV7-2 with TRBJ2-7; 8 positions match TRBD2. Trimming removed 1 base from V and 3 bases from J; junction bases left unmatched: 11. The germline CDR1 and CDR2 sequences are SGHTA and FQGNSA. The CDR3 sequence is 17 residues long. Based on the CDR3 plus reference TRBV7-2 and TRBJ2-7, the full variable domain is GAGVSQSPSNKVTEKGKDVELRCDPISGHTALYWYRQSLGQGLEFLIYFQGNSAPDKSGLPSDRFSAERTGGSVSTLTIQRTQQEDSAVYLCASSLDRSSGSYYEQYFGPGTRLTVT.

V usage is TRBV5-1 and J usage is TRBJ2-2, with 7 bases aligning to TRBD1. The germline gives CDR1 SGHRS, CDR2 YFSETQ. The CDR3 runs to 17 residues. After removal of 0 bases from V and 0 bases from J, the junction contained 5 bases not matched to a gene. The CDR3 region has the DNA TGCGCCAGCAGCTTGGATCGGACAGGAGCGAACACCGGGGAGCTGTTTTTT. As protein: CASSLDRTGANTGELFF.

This chain links TRBV7-9 with TRBJ2-3; D is unclear. CDR1 is SEHNR and CDR2 is FQNEAQ in the germline V gene (reference sequence). Trimming shortened V by 5 bases and J by 0 bases, and 9 bases separated the two germline ends. The CDR3 contains 14 residues. The CDR3 reads CASSPTTSTDTQYF. The CDR3 bases are TGTGCCAGCAGCCCGACGACTAGCACAGATACGCAGTATTTT. Filled out from reference TRBV7-9 and TRBJ2-3, the complete variable domain reads DTGVSQNPRHKITKRGQNVTFRCDPISEHNRLYWYRQTLGQGPEFLTYFQNEAQLEKSRLLSDRFSAERPKGSFSTLEIQRTEQGDSAMYLCASSPTTSTDTQYFGPGTRLTVL.

The CDR3 here is CASSTFGSFTDTQYF. CDR3 DNA: TGTGCCAGCAGTACCTTCGGGTCCTTCACAGATACGCAGTATTTT. The chain uses TRBV6-1 and TRBJ2-3; D not certain. This CDR3 contains 15 residues. Germline loops: CDR1 MNHNS, CDR2 SASEGT. V was shortened by 5 bases and J by 2 bases, with 14 bases between the two germline ends.

This clone showed up just a few times. The rearrangement uses TRBV2 and TRBJ2-7; D is perhaps TRBD1 (6 bases). V gave up 3 bases and J gave up 6 bases, with 9 bases separating them. Germline loops: CDR1 SNHLY, CDR2 FYNNEI. The CDR3 consists of 12 residues. CDR3 DNA: TGTGCCAGCAGTGACAGGGGCTCCGAGCAGTACTTC. It encodes CASSDRGSEQYF.